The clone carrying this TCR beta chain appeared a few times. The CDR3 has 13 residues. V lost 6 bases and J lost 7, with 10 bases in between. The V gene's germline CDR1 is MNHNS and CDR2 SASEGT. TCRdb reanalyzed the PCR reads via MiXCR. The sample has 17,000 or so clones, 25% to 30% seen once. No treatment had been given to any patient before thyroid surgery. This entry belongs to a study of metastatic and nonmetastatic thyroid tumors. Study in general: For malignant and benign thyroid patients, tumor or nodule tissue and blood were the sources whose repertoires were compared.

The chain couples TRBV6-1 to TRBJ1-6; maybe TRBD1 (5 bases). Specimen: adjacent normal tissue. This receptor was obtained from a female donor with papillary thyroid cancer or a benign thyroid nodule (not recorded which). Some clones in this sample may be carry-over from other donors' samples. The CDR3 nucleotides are TGTGCCAGCAGGAAAGAGGGGAATTCACCCCTCCACTTT. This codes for CASRKEGNSPLHF.